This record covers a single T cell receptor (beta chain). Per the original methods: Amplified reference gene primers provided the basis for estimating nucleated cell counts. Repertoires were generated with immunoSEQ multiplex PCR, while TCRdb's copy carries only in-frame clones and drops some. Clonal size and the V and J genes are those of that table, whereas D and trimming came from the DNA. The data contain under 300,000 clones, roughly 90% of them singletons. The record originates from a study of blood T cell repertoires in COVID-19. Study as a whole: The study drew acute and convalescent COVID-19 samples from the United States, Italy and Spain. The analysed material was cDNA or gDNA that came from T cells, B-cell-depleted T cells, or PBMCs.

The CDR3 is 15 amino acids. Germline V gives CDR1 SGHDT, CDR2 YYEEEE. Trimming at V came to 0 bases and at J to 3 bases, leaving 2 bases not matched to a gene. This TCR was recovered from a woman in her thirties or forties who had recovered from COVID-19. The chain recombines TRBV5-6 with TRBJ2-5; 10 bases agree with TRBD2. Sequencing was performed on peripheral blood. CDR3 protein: CASSLALAGEETQYF. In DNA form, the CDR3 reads TGTGCCAGCAGCTTGGCTCTAGCGGGAGAAGAGACCCAGTACTTC.